The 24 T cell receptor beta chains below come from one sample, sequenced in a study of shared clonotypes between healthy human individuals. The assay was immunoSEQ multiplex PCR, and TCRdb's table has in-frame clones only and misses some. The table includes 450,000 or so clones, roughly three quarters detected once. Source material: PBMCs. The receptors were sampled from a woman aged 40 to 49 in good health. Some clones in this sample may be carry-over from other donors' samples.

This clone is a singleton in its sample. This CDR3 is also generated by other DNA sequences in the sample. V usage is TRBV5-1 and J usage is TRBJ2-7; 14 bases line up with TRBD2. V was clipped by 4 bases and J by 4 bases; unmatched bases: 7. This CDR3 has 16 amino acids. Germline CDR1 is SGHRS and CDR2 is YFSETQ. In nucleotides, the CDR3 is TGCGCCAGCAGCCCGGGACTAGCGGGAGTTGCGTACGAGCAGTACTTC. Translated: CASSPGLAGVAYEQYF.

The count of this clone is one. V gene TRBV11-2 combines with J gene TRBJ1-1; D possibly corresponds to TRBD1 (6 bases). This CDR3 has 15 amino acids. Germline loops: CDR1 SGHAT, CDR2 FQNNGV. Trimming took 5 bases from V and 6 from J, leaving 19 bases between them. The CDR3 DNA reads TGTGCCAGCAGCCCCCGATCCACAGGGTATCCTGAAGCTTTCTTT. It translates to CASSPRSTGYPEAFF.

J is TRBJ1-3 and V is TRBV7-2; TRBD1 matches 8 bases. The J segment lost 2 bases and the V segment lost 3 bases, leaving 6 bases of the junction unmatched. This CDR3 is 16 amino acids long. Germline V lookup: CDR1 SGHTA, CDR2 FQGNSA. CDR3 nucleotide sequence: TGTGCCAGCAGCTTCTCCGCAGGGGGCACTGGAAACACCATATATTTT. Translating gives CASSFSAGGTGNTIYF.

V gene TRBV5-1 combines with J gene TRBJ2-7, with D perhaps TRBD1 or TRBD2 (6 bases each). Germline assignment: CDR1 SGHRS and CDR2 YFSETQ. Trimming took 1 base from V and 3 from J, leaving 11 bases between them. The CDR3 sequence is 14 residues long. CDR3 in amino acids: CASSLQGRYYEQYF. The CDR3 DNA reads as TGCGCCAGCAGCTTGCAGGGGAGGTACTACGAGCAGTACTTC. The full variable domain, its missing parts supplied by reference TRBV5-1 and TRBJ2-7, is KAGVTQTPRYLIKTRGQQVTLSCSPISGHRSVSWYQQTPGQGLQFLFEYFSETQRNKGNFPGRFSGRQFSNSRSEMNVSTLELGDSALYLCASSLQGRYYEQYFGPGTRLTVT.

This sequence joins TRBV7-3 and TRBJ1-1; D gene ambiguous. Trimming took off 1 base at V and 7 bases at J, with 10 bases between the two ends. The germline V gene has CDR1 SGHTA and CDR2 FQGTGA. CDR3 length equals 13 residues. CDR3 nucleotide sequence: TGTGCCAGCAGCTTAAGCTCCATGGGTGAAGCTTTCTTT. Amino acids: CASSLSSMGEAFF.

This clone was seen just once. The rearrangement joins TRBV7-2 to TRBJ2-7; no firm D call. Looked up from germline, CDR1 is SGHTA and CDR2 is FQGNSA. There are 13 residues in the CDR3. Deletions cut 3 bases from V and 3 bases from J, with 9 bases between. The CDR3 protein is CASSLGRIYEQYF. As DNA, the CDR3 is TGTGCCAGCAGCTTGGGAAGAATCTACGAGCAGTACTTC.

As concerns this clone: At one end, the junction sequence differs from germline, possibly due to a read error. The DNA for the CDR3 is TGTGCCAGCAGCTTCTGGGGGGGGAACGCTGAAGCTTTCTTT. Amino acids: CASSFWGGNAEAFF. The rearrangement joins TRBV5-4 to TRBJ1-1; D may be TRBD1 (5 bases). CDR1 is SGHNT and CDR2 is YYREEE in the germline V gene (reference sequence). CDR3 length: 14 residues. The whole variable domain, filled in from reference TRBV5-4 and TRBJ1-1, reads ETGVTQSPTHLIKTRGQQVTLRCSSQSGHNTVSWYQQALGQGPQFIFQYYREEENGRGNFPPRFSGLQFPNYSSELNVNALELDDSALYLCASSFWGGNAEAFFGQGTRLTVV.

The chain uses TRBV20-1 and TRBJ2-1; D is undetermined. Trimming removed 1 base from V and 8 bases from J, with 3 bases in between. CDR1 is DFQATT, CDR2 SNEGSKA, per germline (reference sequence). The CDR3 totals 10 residues. Written as DNA, the CDR3 is TGCAGTGCTAGAGCGGATGAGCAGTTCTTC. Protein: CSARADEQFF.

J is TRBJ1-2 and V is TRBV4-1; the match to TRBD1 covers 9 bases. The germline gives CDR1 MGHRA, CDR2 YSYEKL. V was pared by 0 bases and J by 3 bases, with 2 bases of the junction left unmatched. The CDR3 length is 15 residues. Written as DNA, the CDR3 is TGCGCCAGCAGCCAAGAAACAGGGGGCTACTATGGCTACACCTTC. It is translated as CASSQETGGYYGYTF.

This clone was recorded a few times. The chain has TRBV7-9 and TRBJ2-7, with 11 bases fitting TRBD2. Germline V lookup: CDR1 SEHNR, CDR2 FQNEAQ (reference sequence). CDR3 length equals 14 residues. V was clipped by 5 bases and J by 5 bases; unmatched bases: 5. Here the CDR3 reads CASSDRLAGNEQYF. The CDR3 DNA follows: TGTGCCAGCAGCGATAGACTAGCGGGAAACGAGCAGTACTTC.

This chain connects TRBV5-1 to TRBJ2-1; D remains unclear. V was trimmed by 0 bases and J by 9 bases, leaving 16 bases between them. In germline, CDR1 is SGHRS, CDR2 YFSETQ. The CDR3 has 15 amino acids. CDR3 amino acids: CASSLADIWGTEQFF. CDR3 sequence (DNA): TGCGCCAGCAGCTTGGCCGATATATGGGGTACTGAGCAGTTCTTC.

This clone was observed a few times. A read error is likely here: a far larger clone is one base away. The gene calls are TRBV30 and TRBJ1-4; no clear D gene. The germline V gene encodes CDR1 GTSNPN and CDR2 SVGIG (reference sequence). CDR3 length: 14 residues. The ends were cut back, 2 bases at V and 7 bases at J, with 14 bases in the middle. CDR3 protein: CAWSQAFLSEKLFF. The CDR3 DNA reads as TGTGCCTGGAGTCAGGCATTCCTCAGTGAAAAACTGTTTTTT.

This sequence joins TRBV18 and TRBJ2-7, with a possible D match to TRBD1 (6 bases). The CDR3 sequence is 15 residues long. V shed 0 bases and J shed 3 bases, with 12 bases lying between them. Germline loops: CDR1 KGHSH, CDR2 LQKENI. The CDR3, as DNA: TGTGCCAGCTCACCACCTTCCAAAGGGGGCTACGAGCAGTACTTC. This encodes CASSPPSKGGYEQYF. Looking up the rest from reference TRBV18 and TRBJ2-7 gives the full variable domain: NAGVMQNPRHLVRRRGQEARLRCSPMKGHSHVYWYRQLPEEGLKFMVYLQKENIIDESGMPKERFSAEFPKEGPSILRIQQVVRGDSAAYFCASSPPSKGGYEQYFGPGTRLTVT.

The genes are TRBV7-3 and TRBJ2-1; possible D gene TRBD1, 6 bases. The CDR3 is 15 residues long. In germline, CDR1 is SGHTA, CDR2 FQGTGA. Trimming took off 6 bases at V and 9 bases at J, with 21 bases between the two ends. The CDR3 protein is CASSEGGRTHGEQFF. The CDR3, as DNA: TGTGCCAGCAGTGAAGGGGGACGAACGCACGGTGAGCAGTTCTTC. Filled out from reference TRBV7-3 and TRBJ2-1, the complete variable domain reads GAGVSQTPSNKVTEKGKYVELRCDPISGHTALYWYRQSLGQGPEFLIYFQGTGAADDSGLPNDRFFAVRPEGSVSTLKIQRTERGDSAVYLCASSEGGRTHGEQFFGPGTRLTVL.

V usage is TRBV6-6 and J usage is TRBJ2-3, with TRBD1 identical over 10 bases. V was clipped by 6 bases and J by 1 base; unmatched bases: 7. CDR1 is MNHNY and CDR2 is SVGAGI in the germline V gene (reference sequence). The CDR3 is 16 amino acids. CDR3: CASRSSDRGGTDTQYF. In DNA form, the CDR3 reads TGTGCCAGCAGATCTTCGGACAGGGGGGGCACAGATACGCAGTATTTT.

The rearrangement links TRBV7-6 to TRBJ2-7, with TRBD2 identical over 11 bases. The germline CDR1 and CDR2 sequences are SGHVS and FNYEAQ. The CDR3 spans 18 residues. With V trimmed by 6 bases and J by 7 bases, 20 bases remained unmatched. Written as DNA, the CDR3 is TGTGCCAGCAGTTTCCCCGGGACTAGCGGAAAAGGCCACGGTGAGCAGTACTTC. The encoded protein is CASSFPGTSGKGHGEQYF.

This clone was counted many times. This rearrangement joins TRBV29-1 to TRBJ1-1; tentative D call: TRBD1 (5 bases). Trimming took 3 bases from V and 4 from J, leaving 12 bases between them. The CDR3 extends over 13 amino acids. Germline CDR1 SQVTM, CDR2 ANQGSEA. The CDR3 DNA sequence: TGCAGCGTTGATCGAGGGGTTGGCACTGAAGCTTTCTTT. This sequence encodes CSVDRGVGTEAFF. Full variable domain (outside the CDR3, taken from reference TRBV29-1 and TRBJ1-1): SAVISQKPSRDICQRGTSLTIQCQVDSQVTMMFWYRQQPGQSLTLIATANQGSEATYESGFVIDKFPISRPNLTFSTLTVSNMSPEDSSIYLCSVDRGVGTEAFFGQGTRLTVV.

The chain is built from TRBV2 and TRBJ2-1; 7 bases align to TRBD2. The J segment lost 9 bases and the V segment lost 6 bases, leaving 17 bases of the junction unmatched. This CDR3 is built from 16 residues. In germline, CDR1 is SNHLY, CDR2 FYNNEI. In nucleotides, the CDR3 is TGTGCCAGCAGGAGTCTGGGTTTGCGGGAGTCAGGTGAGCAGTTCTTC. This codes for CASRSLGLRESGEQFF.

The chain joins TRBV28 to TRBJ1-2; 10 bases are a match to TRBD1. There are 15 residues in the CDR3. Looked up from germline, CDR1 is MDHEN and CDR2 is SYDVKM. The trim removed 6 bases at V and 3 bases at J, leaving 7 bases unmatched. Here the CDR3 DNA reads TGTGCCAGCAGGGCCCAGGGACAGGGGTACTATGGCTACACCTTC. Its translation is CASRAQGQGYYGYTF.

Concerning this clone itself: A read error may be the cause here, since a much bigger clone is one base away. This chain joins TRBV29-1 and TRBJ1-2; no reliable D call. Between the trimmed V and J ends, which lost 3 bases and 6 bases, there was a span of 2 bases. Germline CDR1 and CDR2: SQVTM and ANQGSEA. The CDR3 is made up of 9 amino acids. The CDR3 here is CSVEDGYTF. In DNA form, the CDR3 reads TGCAGCGTTGAGGATGGCTACACCTTC. The complete variable domain, with remaining parts taken from reference TRBV29-1 and TRBJ1-2, reads SAVISQKPSRDICQRGTSLTIQCQVDSQVTMMFWYRQQPGQSLTLIATANQGSEATYESGFVIDKFPISRPNLTFSTLTVSNMSPEDSSIYLCSVEDGYTFGSGTRLTVV.

The chain couples TRBV28 to TRBJ2-6; no reliable D call. The V end was cut by 2 bases, the J end by 2 bases, with 7 bases between. Germline-derived CDR1 and CDR2 are MDHEN and SYDVKM. The CDR3 is 15 residues long. CDR3 region: CASSLSRTGANVLTF. Here the CDR3 DNA reads TGTGCCAGCAGTTTAAGTAGAACTGGGGCCAACGTCCTGACTTTC.

CDR3 amino acids: CASSPSGQGSFSQETQYF. CDR3 DNA sequence: TGTGCCAGCAGCCCATCGGGACAGGGTTCCTTTTCCCAAGAGACCCAGTACTTC. The chain uses TRBV11-1 and TRBJ2-5; 9 bases are a match to TRBD1. Germline lookup yields CDR1 SGHAT and CDR2 FQDESV (reference sequence). The CDR3 consists of 18 residues. Trimming took 5 bases from V and 1 from J; bases not matched to a gene: 14.

With regard to this clone: Additional DNA sequences in this sample encode the identical CDR3. V is TRBV7-2 and J is TRBJ2-3; D is possibly TRBD1 or TRBD2 (5 bases each). Germline V gives CDR1 SGHTA, CDR2 FQGNSA. Trimming stripped 4 bases from V and 6 bases from J, with 14 bases between. The CDR3 extends over 14 amino acids. CDR3 DNA: TGTGCCAGCAGCTATGCTCGAGGGACGGATACGCAGTATTTT. Its protein product is CASSYARGTDTQYF.

This clone was picked up many times. The rearrangement joins TRBV6-1 to TRBJ2-7; 7 nucleotides agree with TRBD1. Trimming removed 0 bases from V and 7 bases from J; junction bases left unmatched: 15. This CDR3 has 17 residues. In germline, CDR1 is MNHNS, CDR2 SASEGT. CDR3 in amino acids: CASSEAPPRGSHPEQYF. In DNA form, the CDR3 reads TGTGCCAGCAGTGAAGCGCCCCCCAGGGGGTCACATCCAGAGCAGTACTTC.